This T cell receptor beta chain was found in a study of T cell responses to AZD1222 COVID-19 vaccine. Study context: Analysis merged second doses at about 4 or about 12 weeks.

On this clone itself: Its target is not known.

Some clones are missing from TCRdb's copy, which holds only in-frame ones; the method was immunoSEQ multiplex PCR. The table has some 97,000 clones, about 93% seen once. Overall study findings and caveats: Only after the peak T cell response were repertoires sampled. The donor cohort was predominantly white British with a female majority, and clonal diversity may have been underestimated.

V lost 3 bases, J lost 8 bases, and 5 bases stayed unmatched. The V gene's germline CDR1 is MDHEN and CDR2 SYDVKM. The CDR3 is 15 residues long. Sequenced here: peripheral blood, sampled on day 0 of AZD1222 vaccination. The origin of this receptor is an adult in good health. The genes are TRBV28 and TRBJ2-1; 12 bases are a match to TRBD2. Here the CDR3 reads CASSFLAGGLYEQFF. CDR3 coding DNA: TGTGCCAGCAGTTTCCTAGCGGGAGGGTTATATGAGCAGTTCTTC.